This T cell receptor beta chain was profiled in a study of identical twins. Unique molecular identifiers were in the cDNA, with template-switch universal primer binding. One entry per CDR3 protein, called by TCRdb with MiXCR from the 5' RACE reads. Of 200,000 to 250,000 distinct CDR3 sequences listed, approximately 7.3% are singletons. Overall study results and limits: Fewer insertions characterized abundant cord blood beta clonotypes, whereas memory repertoires showed none.

All donors were healthy, and all were Caucasian. The CDR3 extends over 12 amino acids. The V gene lost 5 bases and the J gene lost 0 bases, with 3 bases spanning the gap. The germline V gene encodes CDR1 SGHDT and CDR2 YYEEEE. This clonotype appeared many times. Its antigen remains unknown. This sample was also put to use in a study of yellow fever vaccine responses in identical twins.

The V and J genes are TRBV5-6 and TRBJ1-5; D ambiguous. This receptor was taken from a woman aged 18-29 years in good health. Sample: CD8+ T cells sorted from blood. CDR3: CASSYSNQPQHF. DNA for the CDR3: TGTGCCAGCAGTTATAGCAATCAGCCCCAGCATTTT.